Each of the 5 T cell receptor beta chains below was sequenced from the same sample in a study of metastatic and nonmetastatic thyroid tumors. TCRdb re-called the PCR reads through MiXCR. The table lists 5,500 to 7,500 clones, roughly a third of them singletons. No patient received treatment before thyroid surgery. Sequencing was performed on tumor tissue. These receptors all come from a female donor with papillary thyroid cancer or a benign thyroid nodule (not recorded which). Some clones in this sample may be carry-over from other donors' samples.

This clone was observed a few times. The V gene is TRBV27, the J gene TRBJ2-2, with 12 bases lining up with TRBD1. V shed 9 bases, J shed 5 bases, and the junction held 16 bases outside the gene matches. Germline V lookup: CDR1 MNHEY, CDR2 SMNVEV (reference sequence). The CDR3 loop spans 18 amino acids. DNA for the CDR3: TGTGCCAGAGATTCCGGGACAGGGGGCTCCGGTGGAACCGGGGAGCTGTTTTTT. It encodes CARDSGTGGSGGTGELFF.

This chain links TRBV20-1 with TRBJ2-7; D is unresolved. Per germline, CDR1 DFQATT and CDR2 SNEGSKA (reference sequence). Trimming shortened V by 4 bases and J by 3 bases, and 16 bases separated the two germline ends. The CDR3 totals 14 residues. Here the CDR3 DNA reads TGCAGTGCTAACCCTTATGGGGATTACTACGAGCAGTACTTC. Amino acids: CSANPYGDYYEQYF.

This clone is medium-sized (0.01 to 0.1%). V and J are TRBV28 and TRBJ2-7, with a possible D match to TRBD1 (5 bases). This CDR3 spans 16 amino acids. V was clipped by 4 bases and J by 2 bases, with 18 bases between them. Germline values: CDR1 MDHEN, CDR2 SYDVKM. The CDR3 is CASSSLAATETYEQYF. The CDR3 nucleotides are TGTGCCAGCAGTTCCCTCGCCGCGACAGAGACCTACGAGCAGTACTTC.

In this sample, this clone is medium-sized (0.01 to 0.1%). The chain is built from TRBV15 and TRBJ2-6; D perhaps matches TRBD2 (6 bases). This CDR3 has 14 residues. Germline V lookup: CDR1 LNHNV, CDR2 YYDKDF (reference sequence). Trimming took 6 bases from V and 4 from J, leaving 10 bases between them. CDR3 in amino acids: CATRRGLGANVLTF. DNA for the CDR3: TGTGCCACCAGGCGGGGCCTCGGGGCCAACGTCCTGACTTTC.

The V call is TRBV12-5, the J call TRBJ2-5, with 7 bases that match TRBD2. Germline CDR1 LGHNT, CDR2 FRNRAP. The CDR3 totals 20 residues. Trimming removed 4 bases from V and 3 bases from J; junction bases left unmatched: 23. The CDR3 here is CASGSHWTGGSRVPKETQYF. CDR3 sequence (DNA): TGTGCTAGTGGTTCCCATTGGACTGGCGGGAGCAGGGTGCCCAAAGAGACCCAGTACTTC. Using reference TRBV12-5 and TRBJ2-5 for the parts outside the CDR3, the full variable domain is DARVTQTPRHKVTEMGQEVTMRCQPILGHNTVFWYRQTMMQGLELLAYFRNRAPLDDSGMPKDRFSAEMPDATLATLKIQPSEPRDSAVYFCASGSHWTGGSRVPKETQYFGPGTRLLVL.